This TCR beta chain was identified in a study of beta chain features in type 1 diabetes. Overall study: Healthy donors and patients showed comparable age, gender and cell yields. Whole-study results and caveats: A pattern of fewer insertions and more deletions at VDJ junctions was seen in type 1 diabetes patients. When Type 1 diabetes patients were examined, their TCRB CDR3s proved moderately but significantly shorter in all four CD4+ subsets. Naive, central memory and Treg TCRB repertoires seemed to resemble each other more closely in patients than they did in healthy donors.

It was via CD45RO/CCR7/CD25/CD127/CD95/CD27 that CD4+ naive, central memory, regulatory and stem cell-like memory cells were sorted. Since all of the isolated RNA was reverse transcribed, expressed TCRB transcripts were what got sequenced. TCRdb keeps only in-frame clones here, not all; method: immunoSEQ multiplex PCR. The table has roughly 150,000 clones, approximately 8.1% seen once. The germline CDR1 and CDR2 sequences are MGHRA and YSYEKL. The CDR3 loop spans 17 amino acids. Trimming took 0 bases from V and 5 from J, leaving 19 bases between them. A word on this clone: Antigen unknown.

The rearrangement links TRBV4-1 to TRBJ2-5, with D possibly matching TRBD1 (6 bases). The receptor was isolated from a woman aged 40 to 50 with type 1 diabetes. The sample comprised central memory CD4+ T cells from blood. CDR3 coding DNA: TGCGCCAGCAGCCAAGATCCCGTCCCCAGGGGACCGGAGACCCAGTACTTC. Residues: CASSQDPVPRGPETQYF.